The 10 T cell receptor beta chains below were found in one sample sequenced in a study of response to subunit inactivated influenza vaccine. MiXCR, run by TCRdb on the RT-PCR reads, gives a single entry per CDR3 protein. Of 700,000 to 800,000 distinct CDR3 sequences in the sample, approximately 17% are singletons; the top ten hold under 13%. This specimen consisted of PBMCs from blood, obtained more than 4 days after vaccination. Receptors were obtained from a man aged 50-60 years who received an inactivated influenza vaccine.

CDR3 loop: CASGEGDRLAKNIQYF. The CDR3, as DNA: TGCGCCAGCGGGGAAGGGGACAGGCTAGCCAAAAACATTCAGTACTTC. The chain combines TRBV5-1 with TRBJ2-4, with 8 bases matching TRBD1. J gave up 0 bases and V 7 bases, and 9 bases lay outside the gene matches. The CDR3 covers 16 residues. Germline CDR1 reads SGHRS; CDR2 reads YFSETQ.

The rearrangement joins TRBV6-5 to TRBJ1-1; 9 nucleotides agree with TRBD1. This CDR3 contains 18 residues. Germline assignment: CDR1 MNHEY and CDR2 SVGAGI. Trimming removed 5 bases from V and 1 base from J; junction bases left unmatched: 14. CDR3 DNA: TGTGCCAGCAGTAACATACAGGGGGCTCGGATATCGAACACTGAAGCTTTCTTT. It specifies CASSNIQGARISNTEAFF.

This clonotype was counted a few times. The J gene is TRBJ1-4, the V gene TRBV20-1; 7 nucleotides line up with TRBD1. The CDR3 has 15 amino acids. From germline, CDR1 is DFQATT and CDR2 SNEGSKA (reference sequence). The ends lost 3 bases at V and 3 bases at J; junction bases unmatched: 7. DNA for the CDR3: TGCAGTGCTAGCCGACAGGGTGACGCTAATGAAAAACTGTTTTTT. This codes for CSASRQGDANEKLFF.

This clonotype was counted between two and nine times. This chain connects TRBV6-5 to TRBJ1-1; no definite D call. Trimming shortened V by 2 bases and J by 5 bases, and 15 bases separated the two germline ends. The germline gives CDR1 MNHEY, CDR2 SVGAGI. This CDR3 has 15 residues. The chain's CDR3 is CASSYAPGWMTEAFF. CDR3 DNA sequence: TGTGCCAGCAGTTACGCTCCAGGTTGGATGACTGAAGCTTTCTTT.

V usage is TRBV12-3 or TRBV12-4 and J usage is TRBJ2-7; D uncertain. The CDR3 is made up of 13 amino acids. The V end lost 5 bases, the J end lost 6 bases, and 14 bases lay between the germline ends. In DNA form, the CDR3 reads TGTGCCAGCAGTCCCCATGAAAGGGTCGAGCAGTACTTC. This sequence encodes CASSPHERVEQYF.

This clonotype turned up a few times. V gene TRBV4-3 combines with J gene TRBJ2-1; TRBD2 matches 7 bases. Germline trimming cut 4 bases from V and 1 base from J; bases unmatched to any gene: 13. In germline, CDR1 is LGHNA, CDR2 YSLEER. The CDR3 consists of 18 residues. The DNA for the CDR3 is TGCGCCAGCAGCCGTCGACCTTCGGGACTACCATCCTACAATGAGCAGTTCTTC. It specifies CASSRRPSGLPSYNEQFF.

CDR3: CASSPDRDRSSEAFF. DNA of the CDR3: TGTGCCAGCTCACCAGACCGGGACAGGTCCTCTGAAGCTTTCTTT. The J gene is TRBJ1-1, the V gene TRBV18, with 8 bases lining up with TRBD1. The CDR3 is 15 residues long. Germline CDR1 reads KGHSH; CDR2 reads LQKENI. V trimming: 2 bases; J trimming: 6 bases; junction bases outside the gene matches: 8.

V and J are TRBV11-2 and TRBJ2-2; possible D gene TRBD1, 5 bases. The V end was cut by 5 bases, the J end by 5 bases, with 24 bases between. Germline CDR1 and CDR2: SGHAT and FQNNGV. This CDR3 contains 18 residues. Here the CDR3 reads CASSPPINRWIGTGELFF. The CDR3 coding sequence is TGTGCCAGCAGCCCACCTATTAACAGGTGGATAGGAACCGGGGAGCTGTTTTTT.

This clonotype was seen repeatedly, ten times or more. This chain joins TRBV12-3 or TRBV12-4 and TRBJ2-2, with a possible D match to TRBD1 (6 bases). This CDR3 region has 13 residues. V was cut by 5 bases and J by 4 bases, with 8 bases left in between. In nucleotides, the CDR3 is TGTGCCAGCAGTCCGACAGGCACCGGGGAGCTGTTTTTT. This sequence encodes CASSPTGTGELFF.

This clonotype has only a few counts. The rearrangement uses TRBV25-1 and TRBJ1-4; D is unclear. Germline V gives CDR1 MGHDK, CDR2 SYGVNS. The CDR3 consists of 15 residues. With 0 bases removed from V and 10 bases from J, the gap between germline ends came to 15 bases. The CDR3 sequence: CASSEYYTEGGKLFF. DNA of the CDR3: TGTGCCAGCAGTGAATATTACACAGAGGGAGGAAAACTGTTTTTT.